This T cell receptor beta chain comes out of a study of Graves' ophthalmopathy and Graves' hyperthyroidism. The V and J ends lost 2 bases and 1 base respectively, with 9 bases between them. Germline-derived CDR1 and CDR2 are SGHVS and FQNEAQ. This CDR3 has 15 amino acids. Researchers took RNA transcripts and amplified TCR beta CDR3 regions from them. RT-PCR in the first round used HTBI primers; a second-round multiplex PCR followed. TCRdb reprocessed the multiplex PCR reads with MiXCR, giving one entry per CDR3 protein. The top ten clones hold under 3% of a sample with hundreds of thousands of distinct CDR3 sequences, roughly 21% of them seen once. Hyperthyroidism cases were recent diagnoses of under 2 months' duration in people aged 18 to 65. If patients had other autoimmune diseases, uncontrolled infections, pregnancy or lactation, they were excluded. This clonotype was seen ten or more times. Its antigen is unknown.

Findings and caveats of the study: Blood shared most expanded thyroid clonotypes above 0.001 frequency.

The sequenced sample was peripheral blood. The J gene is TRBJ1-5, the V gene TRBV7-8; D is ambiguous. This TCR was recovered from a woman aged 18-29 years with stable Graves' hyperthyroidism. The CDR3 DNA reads TGTGCCAGCAGCTTATATTATGACAGCAATCAGCCCCAGCATTTT. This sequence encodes CASSLYYDSNQPQHF.